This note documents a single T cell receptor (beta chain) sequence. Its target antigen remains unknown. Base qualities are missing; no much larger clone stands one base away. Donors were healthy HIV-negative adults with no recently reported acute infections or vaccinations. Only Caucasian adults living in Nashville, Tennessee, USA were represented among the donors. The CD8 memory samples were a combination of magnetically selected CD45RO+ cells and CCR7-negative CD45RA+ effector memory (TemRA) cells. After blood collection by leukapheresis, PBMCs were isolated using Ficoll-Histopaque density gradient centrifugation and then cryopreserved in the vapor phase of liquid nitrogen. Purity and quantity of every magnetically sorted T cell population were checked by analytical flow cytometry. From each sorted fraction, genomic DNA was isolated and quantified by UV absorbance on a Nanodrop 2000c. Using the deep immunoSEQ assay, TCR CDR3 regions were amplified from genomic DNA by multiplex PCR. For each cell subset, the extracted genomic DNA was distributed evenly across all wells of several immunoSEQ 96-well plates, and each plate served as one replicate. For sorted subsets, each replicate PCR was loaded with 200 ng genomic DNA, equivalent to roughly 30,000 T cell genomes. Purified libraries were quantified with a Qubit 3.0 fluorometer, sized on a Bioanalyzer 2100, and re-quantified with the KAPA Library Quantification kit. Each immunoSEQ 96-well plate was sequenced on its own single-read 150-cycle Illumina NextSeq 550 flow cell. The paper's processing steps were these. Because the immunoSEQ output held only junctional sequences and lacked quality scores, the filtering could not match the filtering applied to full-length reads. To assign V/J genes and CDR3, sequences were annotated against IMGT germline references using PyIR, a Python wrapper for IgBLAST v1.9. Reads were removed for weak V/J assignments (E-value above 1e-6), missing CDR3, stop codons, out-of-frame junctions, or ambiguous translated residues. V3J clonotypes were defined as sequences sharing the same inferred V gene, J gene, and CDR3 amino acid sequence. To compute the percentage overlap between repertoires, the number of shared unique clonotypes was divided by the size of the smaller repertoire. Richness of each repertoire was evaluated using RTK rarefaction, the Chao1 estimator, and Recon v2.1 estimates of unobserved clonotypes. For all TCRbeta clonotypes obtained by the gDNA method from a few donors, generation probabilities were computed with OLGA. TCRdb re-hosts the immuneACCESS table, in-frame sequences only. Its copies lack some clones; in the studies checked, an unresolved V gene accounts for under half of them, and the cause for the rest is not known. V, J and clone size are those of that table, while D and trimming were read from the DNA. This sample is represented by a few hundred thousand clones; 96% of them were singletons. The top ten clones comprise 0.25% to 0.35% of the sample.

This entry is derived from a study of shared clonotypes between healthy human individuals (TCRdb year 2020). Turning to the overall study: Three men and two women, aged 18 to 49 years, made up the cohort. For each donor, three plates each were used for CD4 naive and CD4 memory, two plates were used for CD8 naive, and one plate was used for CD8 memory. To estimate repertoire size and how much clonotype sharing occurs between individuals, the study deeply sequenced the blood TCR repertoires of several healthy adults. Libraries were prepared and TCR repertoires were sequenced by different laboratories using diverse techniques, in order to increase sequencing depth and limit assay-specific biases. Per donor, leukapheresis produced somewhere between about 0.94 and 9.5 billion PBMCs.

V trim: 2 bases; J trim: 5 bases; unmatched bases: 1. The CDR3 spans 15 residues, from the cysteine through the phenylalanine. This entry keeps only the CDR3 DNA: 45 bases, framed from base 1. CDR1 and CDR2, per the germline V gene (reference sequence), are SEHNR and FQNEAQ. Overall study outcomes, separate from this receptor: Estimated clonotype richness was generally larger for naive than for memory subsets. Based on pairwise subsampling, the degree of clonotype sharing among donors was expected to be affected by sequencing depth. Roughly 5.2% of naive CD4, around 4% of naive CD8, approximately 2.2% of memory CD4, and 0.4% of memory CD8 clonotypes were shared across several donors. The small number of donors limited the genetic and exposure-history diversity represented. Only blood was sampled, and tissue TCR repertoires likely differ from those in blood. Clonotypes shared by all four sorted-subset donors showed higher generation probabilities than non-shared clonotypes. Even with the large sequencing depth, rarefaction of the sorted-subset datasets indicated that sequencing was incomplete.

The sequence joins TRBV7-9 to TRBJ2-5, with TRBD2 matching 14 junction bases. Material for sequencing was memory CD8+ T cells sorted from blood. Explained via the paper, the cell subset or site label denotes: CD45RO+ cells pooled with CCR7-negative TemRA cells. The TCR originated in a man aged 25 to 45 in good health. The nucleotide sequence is TGTGCCAGCAGCTTAAGGACTAGCGGGAGGGAGACCCAGTACTTC. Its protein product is CASSLRTSGRETQYF.